The 27 T cell receptor beta chains below all came from one sample that was sequenced in a study of T cell repertoires in cytomegalovirus infection. TCRdb fed the reads into MiXCR, producing one record per CDR3 protein. The data contain about 440,000 distinct CDR3 sequences, 25% to 40% of them seen just once; the ten biggest clones take up around 15%. The sample consisted of PBMCs. The receptors derive from a human donor in good health (CMV status not recorded). Some clones in this sample may be carry-over from other donors' samples.

In nucleotides, the CDR3 is TGTGCCAGCAGTTTTAAGGCCGGTAGTCTCCACGAGCAGTACTTC. Translation: CASSFKAGSLHEQYF. The chain couples TRBV12-3 or TRBV12-4 to TRBJ2-7, with D uncertain. V lost 3 bases and J lost 5, with 17 bases in between. The CDR3 runs to 15 residues.

This clonotype has just one count. The V gene is TRBV11-3, the J gene TRBJ2-7; tentative D call: TRBD1 (6 bases). CDR1 SGHNT and CDR2 YENEEA come from the germline V gene. The CDR3 contains 17 residues. V lost 5 bases, J lost 5 bases, and 25 bases lay in between. CDR3: CASSPRSAGVSMDEQYF. The CDR3 nucleotides read TGTGCCAGCAGCCCAAGAAGTGCAGGGGTTTCGATGGACGAGCAGTACTTC.

With regard to this clonotype: The limits of the CDR3 on the DNA are not certain, so only TCRdb's listed CDR3 is given. The genes are TRBV6-8 and TRBJ1-3. The CDR3 is 11 amino acids in total, end residues counted. CDR1 is MNHGY and CDR2 is SAAAGT in the germline V gene. The CDR3 region is CASSSSAAFYF.

The rearrangement joins TRBV29-1 to TRBJ2-1; 8 bases match TRBD2. The CDR3 runs 14 residues. V trimming: 2 bases; J trimming: 6 bases; junction bases outside the gene matches: 6. Germline assignment: CDR1 SQVTM and CDR2 ANQGSEA. CDR3 nucleotides: TGCAGCGTTGAATCTCGGGGGGGCCCCAATGAGCAGTTCTTC. It yields the protein CSVESRGGPNEQFF.

This clonotype was picked up a small number of times. This may come from a read error, since a much larger clone is one base off. The genes are TRBV2 and TRBJ1-1; D is uncertain. V dropped 4 bases and J dropped 1 base, with 7 bases sitting between them. CDR1 and CDR2 (germline): SNHLY, FYNNEI. This CDR3 has 13 amino acids. The DNA for the CDR3 is TGTGCCAGCAGTGTGGTGGCGAACACTGAAGCTTTCTTT. Amino acids: CASSVVANTEAFF.

This chain uses TRBV3-1 with TRBJ1-1; no clear D. CDR3 length equals 14 residues. V lost 1 base to trimming and J lost 4 bases, with 10 bases between them. Germline CDR1 and CDR2: LGHDT and YNNKEL (reference sequence). The CDR3 sequence: CASSQGPLGTEAFF. CDR3 bases: TGTGCCAGCAGCCAAGGGCCTCTGGGCACTGAAGCTTTCTTT.

This clonotype has only a few counts. The V call is TRBV9, the J call TRBJ1-2; 7 positions agree with TRBD1. The CDR3 runs 17 residues. Germline V gives CDR1 SGDLS, CDR2 YYNGEE. V lost 3 bases to trimming and J lost 0 bases; unmatched junction nucleotides: 11. CDR3 coding DNA: TGTGCCAGCAGCGGCACCGGGACAGCCTTCACTAACTATGGCTACACCTTC. This translates into CASSGTGTAFTNYGYTF.

This chain links TRBV5-6 with TRBJ1-5; D not resolved. Trimming stripped 0 bases from V and 0 bases from J, with 13 bases between. The CDR3 runs 17 residues. In germline, CDR1 is SGHDT, CDR2 YYEEEE. In DNA form, the CDR3 reads TGTGCCAGCAGCTTGGGGTTTATCAGCTATAGCAATCAGCCCCAGCATTTT. Translation gives CASSLGFISYSNQPQHF. The full variable domain, its missing parts supplied by reference TRBV5-6 and TRBJ1-5, is DAGVTQSPTHLIKTRGQQVTLRCSPKSGHDTVSWYQQALGQGPQFIFQYYEEEERQRGNFPDRFSGHQFPNYSSELNVNALLLGDSALYLCASSLGFISYSNQPQHFGDGTRLSIL.

This clonotype was counted only a few times. V is TRBV12-3 or TRBV12-4 and J is TRBJ2-4, with no clear D. This CDR3 comprises 17 residues. V was pared by 8 bases and J by 1 base, with 21 bases between. The CDR3 DNA is TGTGCCAGCTGCAAACAATCGGCGGTTGGGGCCAAAAACATTCAGTACTTC. Amino acids: CASCKQSAVGAKNIQYF.

As for this clonotype: One end of the junction is discordant with germline, which a read error may explain. The chain combines TRBV7-6 with TRBJ1-4; D is uncertain. This CDR3 comprises 13 residues. Germline V gives CDR1 SGHVS, CDR2 FNYEAQ. This chain's CDR3 is CASSLKGGEKMFF. The CDR3, as DNA: TGTGCCAGCAGCTTAAAGGGAGGTGAAAAAATGTTTTTT.

The chain links TRBV4-2 to TRBJ2-7, with 8 positions matching TRBD1. Germline CDR1 is LGHNA and CDR2 is YNFKEQ. Losses at the gene ends were 2 bases for V and 7 bases for J; bases not matched to a gene: 13. This CDR3 region has 16 residues. Here the CDR3 reads CASSQRQGTYSLEQYF. The CDR3 DNA sequence: TGTGCCAGCAGCCAACGACAGGGGACCTATTCCTTAGAGCAGTACTTC.

This rearrangement joins TRBV2 to TRBJ1-3, with TRBD1 as a possible D gene (6 bases). Germline assignment: CDR1 SNHLY and CDR2 FYNNEI. The V end lost 2 bases, the J end lost 3 bases, and 8 bases lay between the germline ends. The CDR3 loop spans 14 amino acids. CDR3 amino acids: CASSETGLGNTIYF. DNA of the CDR3: TGTGCCAGCAGTGAAACAGGGCTTGGAAACACCATATATTTT.

As concerns this clonotype: Compared with germline, one end of the junction differs, possibly owing to a read error. The J gene is TRBJ1-2, the V gene TRBV12-3 or TRBV12-4; no clear D gene. There are 13 residues in the CDR3. CDR3 amino acids: CSSSPDNLYGYTF. As DNA, the CDR3 is TGTTCCAGCAGTCCAGACAACCTCTATGGCTACACCTTC.

This clonotype has a handful of counts. V usage is TRBV20-1 and J usage is TRBJ2-1; the D is unclear. V was trimmed by 5 bases and J by 12 bases, leaving 20 bases between them. Germline V gene data show CDR1 as DFQATT and CDR2 as SNEGSKA (reference sequence). This CDR3 spans 13 amino acids. The CDR3 nucleotides are TGCAGTGCTGGAGCACGACCCCTCGACTGGCAGTTCTTC. It specifies CSAGARPLDWQFF.

The sample holds a few counts of this clonotype. The chain carries TRBV4-1 and TRBJ2-2, with 8 bases fitting TRBD2. V dropped 1 base and J dropped 6; count of bases not matched to a gene: 1. The germline V gene has CDR1 MGHRA and CDR2 YSYEKL. The CDR3 loop spans 14 amino acids. DNA for the CDR3: TGCGCCAGCAGCCAAGGACTAGCGCCCGGGGAGCTGTTTTTT. It codes for CASSQGLAPGELFF.

In the case of this clonotype: A much larger clone lies one base from this, so it may be a read error. This chain uses TRBV7-8 with TRBJ2-1; D may be TRBD1 (8 bases). Germline assignment: CDR1 SGHVS and CDR2 FQNEAQ. CDR3 size: 13 residues. The CDR3 region has the DNA TGTGCCAGCAGGGACAGGGACTACAATGAGAAGTTCTTC. Residues: CASRDRDYNEKFF.

The table lists this clonotype with a few counts. The CDR3 is CASRTGGYEQYF. For the CDR3, the DNA is TGTGCCAGCAGGACAGGGGGCTACGAGCAGTACTTC. The chain joins TRBV2 to TRBJ2-7; 9 bases are shared with TRBD1. This CDR3 has 12 amino acids. Trimming at V came to 6 bases and at J to 3 bases, leaving 0 bases not matched to a gene. Germline V lookup: CDR1 SNHLY, CDR2 FYNNEI.

Worth noting for this clonotype: A much larger clone lies a single base off, so this may be a read error. The CDR3 DNA is TGTGCCAGCAGCTTAGCAGGCCGAGGAGCGGCCACAGATACGCAGTATTTT. Translated: CASSLAGRGAATDTQYF. The chain couples TRBV7-2 to TRBJ2-3, with TRBD2 as a possible D gene (5 bases). This CDR3 comprises 17 residues. V lost 0 bases to trimming and J lost 2 bases, with 15 bases between them. Germline-derived CDR1 and CDR2 are SGHTA and FQGNSA.

J is TRBJ1-1 and V is TRBV12-3 or TRBV12-4; D not certain. The V end was cut by 8 bases, the J end by 1 base, with 11 bases between. The CDR3 is 13 residues long. CDR3 DNA: TGTGCCAGCGTCCGGGCGGCGAACACTGAAGCTTTCTTT. Protein product: CASVRAANTEAFF.

This chain joins TRBV5-6 and TRBJ1-5, with D perhaps TRBD1 (6 bases). Germline-derived CDR1 and CDR2 are SGHDT and YYEEEE. CDR3 length: 14 amino acids. V lost 4 bases, J lost 3 bases, and 11 bases lay in between. The CDR3 here is CASSVRGYNQPQHF. Here the CDR3 DNA reads TGTGCCAGCAGCGTCAGGGGTTACAATCAGCCCCAGCATTTT.

Points on this clonotype: This may be a read error: a much more frequent sequence differs by one nucleotide. This CDR3 reads CASSFPKWGPQETQYF. In DNA, the CDR3 is TGTGCCAGCAGCTTCCCCAAATGGGGACCCCAAGAGACCCAGTACTTC. The chain joins TRBV7-2 to TRBJ2-5; D possibly matches TRBD1 or TRBD2 (5 bases each). The CDR3 runs to 16 residues. The germline gives CDR1 SGHTA, CDR2 FQGNSA. V shed 3 bases and J shed 1 base, with 15 bases lying between them.

CDR3 nucleotides: TGTGCCAGCAGTTACCGGCAGGTCACCGACAACTATGGCTACACCTTC. Translation: CASSYRQVTDNYGYTF. The chain carries TRBV6-5 and TRBJ1-2; D call uncertain. The CDR3 has 16 residues. From germline, CDR1 is MNHEY and CDR2 SVGAGI. Between the trimmed V and J ends, which lost 2 bases and 2 bases, there was a span of 15 bases.

This clonotype was seen a few times. The gene calls are TRBV4-1 and TRBJ1-3, with D maybe TRBD1 (6 bases). The CDR3 runs to 16 residues. Germline V CDR1 and CDR2: MGHRA, YSYEKL. V was trimmed by 7 bases and J by 3 bases, leaving 19 bases between them. The CDR3 nucleotides read TGCGCCAGCACTCAGGGGCTGGCATTCGTTGGAAACACCATATATTTT. It yields the protein CASTQGLAFVGNTIYF.

This rearrangement joins TRBV2 to TRBJ2-2, with a weak D call TRBD2 (5 bases). V lost 4 bases and J 4 bases, leaving 10 bases between the germline ends. Germline values: CDR1 SNHLY, CDR2 FYNNEI. The CDR3 is made up of 14 amino acids. The chain's CDR3 is CASSALGLTGELFF. CDR3 DNA: TGTGCCAGCAGTGCGTTAGGACTCACCGGGGAGCTGTTTTTT.

To note about this clonotype: This may come from a read error, since a much larger clone is one base off. The chain is built from TRBV7-6 and TRBJ2-1, with TRBD1 matching 7 bases. The CDR3 loop spans 15 amino acids. Looked up from germline, CDR1 is SGHVS and CDR2 is FNYEAQ. This CDR3 is CASSLEGAAYNEQIF. The CDR3 bases are TGTGCCAGCAGCTTAGAGGGGGCCGCCTACAATGAGCAGATCTTC.

This clonotype was seen only a few times. The chain has TRBV6-6 and TRBJ1-2, with 11 bases that match TRBD1. The CDR3 length is 14 residues. Per germline, CDR1 MNHNY and CDR2 SVGAGI (reference sequence). V shed 5 bases, J shed 6 bases, and the junction held 5 bases outside the gene matches. CDR3: CASSRDRGKNGYTF. The CDR3 nucleotides are TGTGCCAGCAGTCGGGACAGGGGGAAGAATGGCTACACCTTC.

This rearrangement joins TRBV5-1 to TRBJ1-1, with D unresolved. V lost 4 bases and J lost 1, with 17 bases in between. The CDR3 length is 16 residues. Germline V gene sequence: CDR1 SGHRS, CDR2 YFSETQ. In nucleotides, the CDR3 is TGCGCCAGCAGCCCTACCTGGACTTCGGGGAACACTGAAGCTTTCTTT. Amino acid sequence: CASSPTWTSGNTEAFF.